This TCR beta chain comes out of a study of T cell changes during pregnancy in multiple sclerosis. Generated by immunoSEQ multiplex PCR, the TCRdb table keeps only in-frame clones and is missing some. Of tens of thousands of clones in the sample, 94% are singletons; the top ten hold roughly 2.5%. The CDR3 is made up of 12 amino acids. V lost 4 bases, J lost 5 bases, and 9 bases lay in between. Germline-derived CDR1 and CDR2 are SGHAT and FQNNGV. The TCR originated in a female donor with multiple sclerosis, enrolled in a pregnancy study. This specimen consisted of peripheral blood, obtained in the third trimester of pregnancy. V gene TRBV11-2 combines with J gene TRBJ2-7; TRBD1 might be the D (5 bases). The DNA for the CDR3 is TGTGCCAGCAGCTCACAGGAGAACGAGCAGTACTTC. Translation gives CASSSQENEQYF.